Listed below are T cell receptor beta chains from one sample, sequenced in a study of T cells after yellow fever vaccination. TCRdb itself ran the 5' RACE reads through MiXCR, one entry per CDR3 protein. Seen here are about 300,000 distinct CDR3 sequences, around 10% observed once, and the top ten hold about 3%. The sample consisted of CD4+ T cells sorted from PBMCs, taken 5 days after the yellow fever booster vaccination. The receptors here all came from a man aged 18-30 years who received the YFV17D yellow fever vaccine. CDR3s include the opening cysteine and the closing phenylalanine or tryptophan. The D gene is left open where the match is weak. Some rows have no size entry. The others give once, few or many, or a class for an expanded clone.

D gene	V gene	J gene	clone size	CDR3 length	CDR3 protein	CDR3 DNA
.	TRBV5-1	TRBJ2-5	.	14	CASSPGEVGETQYF	TGCGCCAGCAGCCCTGGGGAGGTCGGTGAGACCCAGTACTTC
.	TRBV5-1	TRBJ1-1	few	18	CASSLRVTAGPVNTEAFF	TGCGCCAGCAGCTTGCGGGTGACAGCTGGTCCCGTGAACACTGAAGCTTTCTTT
.	TRBV20-1	TRBJ1-1	many	15	CSARGPRAANTEAFF	TGCAGTGCTAGAGGTCCCCGGGCGGCGAACACTGAAGCTTTCTTT
.	TRBV7-2	TRBJ2-1	once	13	CASNRDIDNEQFF	TGTGCCAGCAACCGGGACATAGACAATGAGCAGTTCTTC
.	TRBV18	TRBJ2-1	medium-sized	16	CASSPPAGTAYNEQFF	TGTGCCAGCTCACCACCGGCGGGGACCGCCTACAATGAGCAGTTCTTC
TRBD1	TRBV5-4	TRBJ2-5	few	16	CASSGGTGGAKETQYF	TGTGCCAGCAGCGGGGGGACAGGGGGCGCGAAGGAGACCCAGTACTTC
.	TRBV6-6	TRBJ2-3	many	14	CASSYGVSTDTQYF	TGTGCCAGCAGTTACGGGGTTAGCACAGATACGCAGTATTTT
.	TRBV12-3/TRBV12-4	TRBJ1-2	.	13	CASSFRDGYGYTF	TGTGCCAGCAGTTTCCGGGACGGCTATGGCTACACCTTC
.	TRBV6-5	TRBJ1-2	many	19	CASSLGFAEQDRANYGYTF	TGTGCCAGCAGTTTGGGATTCGCCGAACAGGACAGAGCCAACTATGGCTACACCTTC
TRBD2	TRBV6-2/TRBV6-3	TRBJ2-1	.	14	CASSSLREGNEQFF	TGTGCCAGCAGTTCGTTGAGGGAGGGCAATGAGCAGTTCTTC
.	TRBV11-2	TRBJ2-1	.	13	CASSLGKEAGQFF	TGTGCCAGCAGCTTAGGGAAAGAAGCGGGGCAGTTCTTC
.	TRBV12-5	TRBJ2-3	few	15	CASGLIGGAADTQYF	TGTGCTAGTGGTTTGATAGGGGGGGCCGCAGATACGCAGTATTTT
.	TRBV24-1	TRBJ1-2	.	12	CATSAGSYGYTF	TGTGCCACCAGTGCAGGGTCCTATGGCTACACCTTC
.	TRBV12-3/TRBV12-4	TRBJ1-6	few	16	CASRNGGHSYNSPLHF	TGTGCCAGCAGAAACGGGGGTCACTCCTATAATTCACCCCTCCACTTT
TRBD1	TRBV3-1	TRBJ1-1	few	16	CASSHLRTGMNTEAFF	TGTGCCAGCAGCCACCTGAGGACAGGCATGAACACTGAAGCTTTCTTT
TRBD2	TRBV18	TRBJ2-1	few	15	CASSPPSGGAGEQFF	TGTGCCAGCTCACCGCCTAGCGGGGGGGCGGGTGAGCAGTTCTTC
.	TRBV12-3/TRBV12-4	TRBJ2-1	few	13	CATSTLRGDEQFF	TGTGCCACCTCGACACTCAGGGGGGATGAGCAGTTCTTC
.	TRBV28	TRBJ1-5	once	16	CASTVPAGYSNQPQHF	TGTGCCAGCACCGTCCCGGCGGGGTATAGCAATCAGCCCCAGCATTTT
.	TRBV5-1	TRBJ2-6	few	15	CASSLSGTGANVLTF	TGCGCCAGCAGCTTGTCGGGGACTGGGGCCAACGTCCTGACTTTC
TRBD2	TRBV20-1	TRBJ2-3	few	15	CSAPQRGRSTDTQYF	TGCAGTGCCCCACAGCGGGGGCGCAGCACAGATACGCAGTATTTT